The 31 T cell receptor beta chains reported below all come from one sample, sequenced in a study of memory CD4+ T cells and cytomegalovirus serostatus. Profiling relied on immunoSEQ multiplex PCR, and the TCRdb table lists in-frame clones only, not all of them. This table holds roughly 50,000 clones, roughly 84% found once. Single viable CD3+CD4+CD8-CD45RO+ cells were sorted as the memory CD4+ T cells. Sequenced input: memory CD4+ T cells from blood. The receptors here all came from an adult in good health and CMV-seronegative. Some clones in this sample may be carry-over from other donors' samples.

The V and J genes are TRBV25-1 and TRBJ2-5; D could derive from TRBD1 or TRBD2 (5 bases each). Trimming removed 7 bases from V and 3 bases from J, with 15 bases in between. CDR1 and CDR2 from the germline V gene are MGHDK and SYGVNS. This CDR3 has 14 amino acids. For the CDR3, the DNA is TGTGCCAGCACGTACGGGACCTTTAAAGAGACCCAGTACTTC. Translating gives CASTYGTFKETQYF.

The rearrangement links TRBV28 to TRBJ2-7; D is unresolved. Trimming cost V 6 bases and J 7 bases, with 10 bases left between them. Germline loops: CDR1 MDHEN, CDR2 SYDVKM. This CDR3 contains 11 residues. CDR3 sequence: CASSWGREQYF. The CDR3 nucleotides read TGTGCCAGCAGCTGGGGTAGGGAGCAGTACTTC.

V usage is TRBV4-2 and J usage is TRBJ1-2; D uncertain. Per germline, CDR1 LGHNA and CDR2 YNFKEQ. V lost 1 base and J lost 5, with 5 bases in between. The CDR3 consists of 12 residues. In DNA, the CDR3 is TGTGCCAGCAGCCAAGCCCTGTATGGCTACACCTTC. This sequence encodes CASSQALYGYTF.

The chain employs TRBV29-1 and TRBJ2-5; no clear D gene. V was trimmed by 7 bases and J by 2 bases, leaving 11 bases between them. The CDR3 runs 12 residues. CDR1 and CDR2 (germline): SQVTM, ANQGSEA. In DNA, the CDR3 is TGCAGCGGCGGCCAACCACAAGAGACCCAGTACTTC. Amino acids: CSGGQPQETQYF.

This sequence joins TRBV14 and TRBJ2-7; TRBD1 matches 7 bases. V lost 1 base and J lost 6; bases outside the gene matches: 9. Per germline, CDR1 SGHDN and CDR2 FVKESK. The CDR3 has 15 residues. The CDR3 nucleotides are TGTGCCAGCAGCCAAGTAAGACAGGGATCGGTCGAGCAGTACTTC. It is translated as CASSQVRQGSVEQYF.

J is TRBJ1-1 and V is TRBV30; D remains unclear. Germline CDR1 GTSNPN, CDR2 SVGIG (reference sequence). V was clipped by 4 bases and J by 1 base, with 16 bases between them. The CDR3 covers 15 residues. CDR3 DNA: TGTGCCTGGAAGAGTAAGGGCAGGCAGAACACTGAAGCTTTCTTT. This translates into CAWKSKGRQNTEAFF.

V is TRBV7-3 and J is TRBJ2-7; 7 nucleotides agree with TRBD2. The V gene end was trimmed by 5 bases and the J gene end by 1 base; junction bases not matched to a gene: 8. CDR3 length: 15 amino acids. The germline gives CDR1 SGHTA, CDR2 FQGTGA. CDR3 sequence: CASSPGGSGSYEQYF. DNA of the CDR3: TGTGCCAGCAGCCCGGGGGGAAGTGGATCCTACGAGCAGTACTTC.

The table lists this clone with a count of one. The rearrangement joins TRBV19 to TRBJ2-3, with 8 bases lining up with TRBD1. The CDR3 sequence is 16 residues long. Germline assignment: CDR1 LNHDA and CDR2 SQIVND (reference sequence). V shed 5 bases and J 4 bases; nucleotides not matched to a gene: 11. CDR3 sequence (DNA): TGTGCCAGTAGTTCCCGGGACAGGCCCTTCCCAGATACGCAGTATTTT. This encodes CASSSRDRPFPDTQYF. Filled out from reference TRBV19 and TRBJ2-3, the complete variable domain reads DGGITQSPKYLFRKEGQNVTLSCEQNLNHDAMYWYRQDPGQGLRLIYYSQIVNDFQKGDIAEGYSVSREKKESFPLTVTSAQKNPTAFYLCASSSRDRPFPDTQYFGPGTRLTVL.

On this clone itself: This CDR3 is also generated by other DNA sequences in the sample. This CDR3 is CASSLWASSYEQYF. Here the CDR3 DNA reads TGTGCCAGCAGTTTATGGGCTTCGTCCTACGAGCAGTACTTC. The chain combines TRBV28 with TRBJ2-7; no clear D gene. Looked up from germline, CDR1 is MDHEN and CDR2 is SYDVKM. V was cut by 0 bases and J by 1 base, with 7 bases left in between. The CDR3 consists of 14 residues.

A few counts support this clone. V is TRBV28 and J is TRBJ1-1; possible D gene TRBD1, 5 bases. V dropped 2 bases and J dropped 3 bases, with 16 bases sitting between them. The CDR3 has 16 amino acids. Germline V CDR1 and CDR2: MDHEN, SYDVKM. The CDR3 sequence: CASSLGGSGVDTEAFF. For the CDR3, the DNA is TGTGCCAGCAGTTTAGGGGGTTCGGGGGTGGACACTGAAGCTTTCTTT.

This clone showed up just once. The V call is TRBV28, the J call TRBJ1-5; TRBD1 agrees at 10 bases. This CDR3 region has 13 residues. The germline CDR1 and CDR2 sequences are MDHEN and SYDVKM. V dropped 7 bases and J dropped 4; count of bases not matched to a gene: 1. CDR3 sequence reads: CASKDRGNQPQHF. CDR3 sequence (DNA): TGTGCCAGCAAGGACAGGGGGAATCAGCCCCAGCATTTT.

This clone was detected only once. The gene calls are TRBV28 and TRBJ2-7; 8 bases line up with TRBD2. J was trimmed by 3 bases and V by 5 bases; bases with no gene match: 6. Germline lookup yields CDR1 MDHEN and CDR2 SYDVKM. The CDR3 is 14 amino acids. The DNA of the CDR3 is TGTGCCAGCAGTCCACTAGCGGCCCACTACGAGCAGTACTTC. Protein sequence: CASSPLAAHYEQYF.

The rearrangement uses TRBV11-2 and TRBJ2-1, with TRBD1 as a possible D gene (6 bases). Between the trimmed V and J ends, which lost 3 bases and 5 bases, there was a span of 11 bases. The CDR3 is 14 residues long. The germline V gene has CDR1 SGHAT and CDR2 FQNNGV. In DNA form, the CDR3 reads TGTGCCAGCAGCTTCGACAGGAGCAACAATGAGCAGTTCTTC. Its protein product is CASSFDRSNNEQFF. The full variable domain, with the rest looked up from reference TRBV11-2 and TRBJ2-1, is EAGVAQSPRYKIIEKRQSVAFWCNPISGHATLYWYQQILGQGPKLLIQFQNNGVVDDSQLPKDRFSAERLKGVDSTLKIQPAKLEDSAVYLCASSFDRSNNEQFFGPGTRLTVL.

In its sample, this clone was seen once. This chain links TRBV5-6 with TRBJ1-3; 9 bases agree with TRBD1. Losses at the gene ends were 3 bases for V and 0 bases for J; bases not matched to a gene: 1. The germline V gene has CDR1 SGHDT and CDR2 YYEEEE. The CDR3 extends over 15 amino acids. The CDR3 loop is CASSWTGASGNTIYF. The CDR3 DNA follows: TGTGCCAGCAGCTGGACAGGGGCCTCTGGAAACACCATATATTTT.

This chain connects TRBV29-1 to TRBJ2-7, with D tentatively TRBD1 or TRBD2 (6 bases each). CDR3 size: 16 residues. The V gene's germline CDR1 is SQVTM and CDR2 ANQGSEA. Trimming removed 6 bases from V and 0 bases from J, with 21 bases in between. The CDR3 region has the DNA TGCAGCGTCCTCGGACAGCCGGAGGGGGTCTCCTACGAGCAGTACTTC. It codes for CSVLGQPEGVSYEQYF.

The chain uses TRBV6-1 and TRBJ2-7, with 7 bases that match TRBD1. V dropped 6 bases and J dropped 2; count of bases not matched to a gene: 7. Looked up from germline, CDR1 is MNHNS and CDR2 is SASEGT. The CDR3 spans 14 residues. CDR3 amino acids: CASRWYRGPYEQYF. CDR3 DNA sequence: TGTGCCAGCAGATGGTACAGGGGACCCTACGAGCAGTACTTC.

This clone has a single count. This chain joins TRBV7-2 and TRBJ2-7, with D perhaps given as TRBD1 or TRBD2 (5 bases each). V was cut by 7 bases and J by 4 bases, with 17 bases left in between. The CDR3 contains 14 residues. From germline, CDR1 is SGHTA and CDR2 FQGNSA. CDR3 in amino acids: CASTSGQVNYEQYF. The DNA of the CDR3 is TGTGCCAGCACCTCGGGGCAGGTGAATTACGAGCAGTACTTC.

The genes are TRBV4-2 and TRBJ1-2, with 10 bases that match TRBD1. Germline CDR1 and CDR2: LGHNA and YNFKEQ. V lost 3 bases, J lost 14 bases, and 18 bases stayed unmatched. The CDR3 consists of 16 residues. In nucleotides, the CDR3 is TGTGCCAGCAGCCAGAGGGACCCGGGACAGGGGACTTCGGGGACCTTC. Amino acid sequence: CASSQRDPGQGTSGTF.

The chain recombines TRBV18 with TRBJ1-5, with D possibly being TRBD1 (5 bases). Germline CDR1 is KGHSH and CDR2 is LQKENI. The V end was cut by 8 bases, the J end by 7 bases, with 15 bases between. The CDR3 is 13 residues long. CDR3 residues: CASQTTVEQPQHF. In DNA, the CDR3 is TGTGCCAGCCAGACGACAGTGGAGCAGCCCCAGCATTTT.

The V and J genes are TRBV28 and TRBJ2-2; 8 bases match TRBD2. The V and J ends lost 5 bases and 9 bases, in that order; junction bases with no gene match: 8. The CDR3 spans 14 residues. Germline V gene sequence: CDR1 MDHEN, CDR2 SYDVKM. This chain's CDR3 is CASSAGLGLRELFF. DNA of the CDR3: TGTGCCAGCAGTGCGGGACTAGGGTTACGGGAGCTGTTTTTT.

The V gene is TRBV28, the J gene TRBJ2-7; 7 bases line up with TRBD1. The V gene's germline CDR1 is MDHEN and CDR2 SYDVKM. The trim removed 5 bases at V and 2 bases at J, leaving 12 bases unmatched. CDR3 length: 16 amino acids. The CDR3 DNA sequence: TGTGCCAGCAGTCCAGGGGGACCAACGGCTCCCTACGAGCAGTACTTC. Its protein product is CASSPGGPTAPYEQYF.

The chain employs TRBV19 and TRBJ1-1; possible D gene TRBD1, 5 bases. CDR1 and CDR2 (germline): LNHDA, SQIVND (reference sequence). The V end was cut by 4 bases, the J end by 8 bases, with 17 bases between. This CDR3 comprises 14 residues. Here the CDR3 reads CASSTLQATREAFF. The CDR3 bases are TGTGCCAGTAGTACGCTACAGGCGACTAGGGAAGCTTTCTTT.

The CDR3 loop reads CASSLDLQGTEAFF. The CDR3 DNA sequence: TGCGCCAGCAGCTTGGATTTGCAGGGCACTGAAGCTTTCTTT. The V and J genes are TRBV5-1 and TRBJ1-1; maybe TRBD1 (5 bases). V lost 0 bases to trimming and J lost 4 bases, with 10 bases between them. The length of the CDR3 is 14 residues. Per the germline V gene, CDR1 is SGHRS and CDR2 is YFSETQ.

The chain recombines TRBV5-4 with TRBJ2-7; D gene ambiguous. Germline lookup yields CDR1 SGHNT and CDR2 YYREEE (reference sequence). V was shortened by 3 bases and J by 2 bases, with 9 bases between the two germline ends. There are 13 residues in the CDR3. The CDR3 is CASSSGGAYEQYF. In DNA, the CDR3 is TGTGCCAGCAGCTCGGGCGGTGCCTACGAGCAGTACTTC.

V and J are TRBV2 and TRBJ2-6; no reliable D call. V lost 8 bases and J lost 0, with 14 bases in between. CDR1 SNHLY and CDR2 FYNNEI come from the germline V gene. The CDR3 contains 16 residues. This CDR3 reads CASRVLRSSGANVLTF. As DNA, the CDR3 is TGTGCCAGCCGGGTGTTGCGGAGCTCTGGGGCCAACGTCCTGACTTTC.

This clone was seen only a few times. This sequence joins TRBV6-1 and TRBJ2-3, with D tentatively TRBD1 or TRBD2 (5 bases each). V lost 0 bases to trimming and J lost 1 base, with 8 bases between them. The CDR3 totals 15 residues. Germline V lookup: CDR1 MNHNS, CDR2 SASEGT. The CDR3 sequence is CASSEARDGTDTQYF. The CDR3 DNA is TGTGCCAGCAGTGAAGCCCGGGACGGCACAGATACGCAGTATTTT.

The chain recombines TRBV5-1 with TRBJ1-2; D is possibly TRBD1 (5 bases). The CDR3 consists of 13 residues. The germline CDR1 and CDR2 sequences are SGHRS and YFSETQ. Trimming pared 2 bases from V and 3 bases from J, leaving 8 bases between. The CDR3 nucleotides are TGCGCCAGCAGCTTCGGGGCCGACTATGGCTACACCTTC. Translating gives CASSFGADYGYTF. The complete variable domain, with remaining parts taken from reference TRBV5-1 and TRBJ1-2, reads KAGVTQTPRYLIKTRGQQVTLSCSPISGHRSVSWYQQTPGQGLQFLFEYFSETQRNKGNFPGRFSGRQFSNSRSEMNVSTLELGDSALYLCASSFGADYGYTFGSGTRLTVV.

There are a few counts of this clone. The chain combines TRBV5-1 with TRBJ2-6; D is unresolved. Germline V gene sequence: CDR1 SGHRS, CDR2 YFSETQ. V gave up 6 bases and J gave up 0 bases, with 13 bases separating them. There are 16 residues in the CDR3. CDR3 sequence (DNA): TGCGCCAGCACCCCAGCGCCGGGCTCTGGGGCCAACGTCCTGACTTTC. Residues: CASTPAPGSGANVLTF.

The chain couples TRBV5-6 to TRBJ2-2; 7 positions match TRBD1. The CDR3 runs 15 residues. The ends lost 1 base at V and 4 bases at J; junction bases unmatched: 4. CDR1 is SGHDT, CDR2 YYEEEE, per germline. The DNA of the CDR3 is TGTGCCAGCAGCTTGAGGTCAGGGGGCACCGGGGAGCTGTTTTTT. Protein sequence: CASSLRSGGTGELFF.

The CDR3: CASSPDRANQPQHF. DNA for the CDR3: TGCGCCAGCAGCCCGGACAGGGCCAATCAGCCCCAGCATTTT. The rearrangement joins TRBV4-3 to TRBJ1-5; 8 nucleotides match TRBD1. J gave up 3 bases and V 4 bases, and 2 bases lay outside the gene matches. CDR3 length equals 14 residues. CDR1 and CDR2 from the germline V gene are LGHNA and YSLEER.

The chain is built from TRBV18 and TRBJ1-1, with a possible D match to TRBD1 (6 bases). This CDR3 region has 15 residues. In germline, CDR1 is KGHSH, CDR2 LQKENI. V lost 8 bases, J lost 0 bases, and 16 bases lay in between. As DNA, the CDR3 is TGTGCCAGCACAGGGATCGGTAATTTGAACACTGAAGCTTTCTTT. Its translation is CASTGIGNLNTEAFF.